The TCR beta chain described here comes from a study of cytomegalovirus exposure and HLA in healthy donors. In the study overall: Unique TCRs from HLA-typed donors, approximately 80 million of them, were held in an early data release. Of approximately 400 genotyped donors, 81% clustered with self-reported Caucasian donors.

The PCR employed 60 Vbeta primers together with 13 Jbeta primers. The method was immunoSEQ multiplex PCR; TCRdb's version includes in-frame clones alone and lacks a portion of them. The sample carries about 100,000 clones, roughly three quarters recorded once. The ends were cut back, 3 bases at V and 3 bases at J, with 20 bases in the middle. The CDR3 contains 18 residues. CDR1 is LNHDA, CDR2 SQIVND, per germline (reference sequence). The sequenced sample was PBMCs. The V gene is TRBV19, the J gene TRBJ1-4, with a tentative D call TRBD1 (5 bases). This clonotype was obtained from a woman between 45 and 65 years old in good health and CMV-seropositive. The DNA for the CDR3 is TGTGCCAGTAGTATGGTCATTTACAGACTCAGGGCTAATGAAAAACTGTTTTTT. Protein product: CASSMVIYRLRANEKLFF.